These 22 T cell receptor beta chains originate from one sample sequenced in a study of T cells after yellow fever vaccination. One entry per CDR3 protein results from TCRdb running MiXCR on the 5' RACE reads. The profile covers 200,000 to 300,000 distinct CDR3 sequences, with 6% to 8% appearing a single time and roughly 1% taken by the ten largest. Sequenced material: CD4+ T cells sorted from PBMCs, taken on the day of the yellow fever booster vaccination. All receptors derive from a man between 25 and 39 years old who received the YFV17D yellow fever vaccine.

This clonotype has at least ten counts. The chain's CDR3 is CATSDPSGSYSDEQFF. Here the CDR3 DNA reads TGTGCCACCAGTGACCCCAGCGGGAGTTATTCGGATGAGCAGTTCTTC. The chain is built from TRBV24-1 and TRBJ2-1; 8 bases match TRBD2. The CDR3 loop spans 16 amino acids. J was trimmed by 8 bases and V by 4 bases; bases with no gene match: 12. CDR1 is KGHDR, CDR2 SFDVKD, per germline.

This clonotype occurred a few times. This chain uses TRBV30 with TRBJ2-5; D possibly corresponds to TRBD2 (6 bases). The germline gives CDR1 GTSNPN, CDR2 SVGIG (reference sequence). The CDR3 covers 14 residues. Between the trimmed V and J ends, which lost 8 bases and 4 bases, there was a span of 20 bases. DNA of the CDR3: TGTGCCGGAGCGGGCGGGTCCCCCGGAGAGACCCAGTACTTC. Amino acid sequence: CAGAGGSPGETQYF.

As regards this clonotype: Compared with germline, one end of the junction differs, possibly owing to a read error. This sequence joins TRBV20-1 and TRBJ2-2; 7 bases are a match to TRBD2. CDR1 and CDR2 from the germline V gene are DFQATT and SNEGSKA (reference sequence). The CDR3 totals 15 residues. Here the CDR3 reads CSARNSGRLPGEPFF. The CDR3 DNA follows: TGCAGTGCTAGGAATTCCGGGAGGCTCCCCGGGGAGCCGTTTTTT.

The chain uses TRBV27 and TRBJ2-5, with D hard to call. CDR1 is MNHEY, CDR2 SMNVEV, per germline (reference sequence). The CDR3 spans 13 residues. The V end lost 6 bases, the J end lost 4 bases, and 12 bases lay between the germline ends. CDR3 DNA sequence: TGTGCCAGCAGCCCCCGTTCGGTAGAGACCCAGTACTTC. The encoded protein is CASSPRSVETQYF.

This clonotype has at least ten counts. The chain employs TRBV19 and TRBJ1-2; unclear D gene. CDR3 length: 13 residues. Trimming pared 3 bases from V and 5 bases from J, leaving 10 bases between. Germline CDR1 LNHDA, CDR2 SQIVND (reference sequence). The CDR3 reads CASSIEQMYGYTF. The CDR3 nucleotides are TGTGCCAGTAGTATCGAACAGATGTATGGCTACACCTTC. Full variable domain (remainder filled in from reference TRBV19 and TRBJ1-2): DGGITQSPKYLFRKEGQNVTLSCEQNLNHDAMYWYRQDPGQGLRLIYYSQIVNDFQKGDIAEGYSVSREKKESFPLTVTSAQKNPTAFYLCASSIEQMYGYTFGSGTRLTVV.

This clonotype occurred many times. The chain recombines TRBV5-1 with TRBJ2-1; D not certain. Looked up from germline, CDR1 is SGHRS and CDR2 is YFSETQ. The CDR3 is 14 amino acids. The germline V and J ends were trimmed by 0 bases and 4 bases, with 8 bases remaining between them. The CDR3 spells CASSLESKYNEQFF. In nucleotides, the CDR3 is TGCGCCAGCAGCTTGGAGTCAAAGTACAATGAGCAGTTCTTC.

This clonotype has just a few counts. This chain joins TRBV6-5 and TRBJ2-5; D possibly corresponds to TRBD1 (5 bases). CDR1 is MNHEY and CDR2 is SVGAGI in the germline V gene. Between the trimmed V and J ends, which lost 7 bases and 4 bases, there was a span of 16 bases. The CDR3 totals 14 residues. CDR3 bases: TGTGCCAGCACCCTACTGGGGCCGGGAGAGACCCAGTACTTC. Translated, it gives CASTLLGPGETQYF.

The CDR3: CASSPTGQAKNIQYF. The CDR3 region has the DNA TGTGCCAGCTCACCTACGGGCCAAGCCAAAAACATTCAGTACTTC. The rearrangement uses TRBV18 and TRBJ2-4; D call uncertain. In germline, CDR1 is KGHSH, CDR2 LQKENI. The CDR3 consists of 15 residues. Trimming removed 3 bases at V and 0 bases at J, with 9 bases between.

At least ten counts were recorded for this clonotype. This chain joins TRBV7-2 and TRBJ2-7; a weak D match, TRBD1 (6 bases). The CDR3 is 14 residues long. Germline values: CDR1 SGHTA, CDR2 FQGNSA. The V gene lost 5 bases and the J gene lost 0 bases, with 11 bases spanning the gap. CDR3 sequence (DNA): TGTGCCAGCAGCCCAGGACAGTCCTCCTACGAGCAGTACTTC. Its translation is CASSPGQSSYEQYF.

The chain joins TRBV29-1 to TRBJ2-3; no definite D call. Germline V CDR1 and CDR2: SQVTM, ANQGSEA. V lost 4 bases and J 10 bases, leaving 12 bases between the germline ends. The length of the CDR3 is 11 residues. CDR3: CSVGSPPAQYF. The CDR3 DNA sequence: TGCAGCGTTGGATCGCCTCCCGCGCAGTATTTT.

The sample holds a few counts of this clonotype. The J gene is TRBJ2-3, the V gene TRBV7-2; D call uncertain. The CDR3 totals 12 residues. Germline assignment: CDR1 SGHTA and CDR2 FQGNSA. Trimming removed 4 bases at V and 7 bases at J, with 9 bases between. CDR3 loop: CASSSTAHTQYF. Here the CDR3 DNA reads TGTGCCAGCAGCTCCACGGCCCATACGCAGTATTTT.

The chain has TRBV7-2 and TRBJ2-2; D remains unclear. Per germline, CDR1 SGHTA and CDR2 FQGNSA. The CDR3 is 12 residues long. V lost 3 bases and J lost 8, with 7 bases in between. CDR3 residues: CASSLRFGELFF. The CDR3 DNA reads TGTGCCAGCAGCTTGAGGTTTGGGGAGCTGTTTTTT.

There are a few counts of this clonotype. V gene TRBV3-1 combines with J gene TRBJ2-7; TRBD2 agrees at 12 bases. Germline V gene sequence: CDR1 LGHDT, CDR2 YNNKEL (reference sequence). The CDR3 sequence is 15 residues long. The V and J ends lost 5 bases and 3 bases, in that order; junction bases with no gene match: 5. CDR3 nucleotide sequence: TGTGCCAGCAGCTCCACTAGCGGGAGGAACTACGAGCAGTACTTC. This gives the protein CASSSTSGRNYEQYF.

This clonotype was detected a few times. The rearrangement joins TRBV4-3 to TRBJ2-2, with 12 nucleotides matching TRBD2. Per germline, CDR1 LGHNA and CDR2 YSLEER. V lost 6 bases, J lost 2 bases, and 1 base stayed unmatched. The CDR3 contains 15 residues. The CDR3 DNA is TGCGCCAGCAGTGGACTAGCGGGAAACACCGGGGAGCTGTTTTTT. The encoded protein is CASSGLAGNTGELFF.

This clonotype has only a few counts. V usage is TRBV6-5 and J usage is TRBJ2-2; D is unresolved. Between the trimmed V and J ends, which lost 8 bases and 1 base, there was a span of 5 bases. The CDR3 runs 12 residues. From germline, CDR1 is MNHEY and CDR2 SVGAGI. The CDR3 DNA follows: TGTGCCAGCGTAAAGAACACCGGGGAGCTGTTTTTT. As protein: CASVKNTGELFF.

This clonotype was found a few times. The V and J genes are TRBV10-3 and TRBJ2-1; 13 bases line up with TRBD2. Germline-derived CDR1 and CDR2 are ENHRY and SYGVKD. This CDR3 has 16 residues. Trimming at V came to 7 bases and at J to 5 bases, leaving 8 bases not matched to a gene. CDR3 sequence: CAITELAGGPNNEQFF. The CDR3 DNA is TGTGCCATCACGGAACTAGCGGGAGGGCCTAACAATGAGCAGTTCTTC.

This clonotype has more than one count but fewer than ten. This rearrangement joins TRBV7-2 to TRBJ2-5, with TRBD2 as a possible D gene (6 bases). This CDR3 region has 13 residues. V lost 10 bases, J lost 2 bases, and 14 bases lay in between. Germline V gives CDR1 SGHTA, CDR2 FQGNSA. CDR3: CAIAETRQETQYF. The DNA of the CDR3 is TGTGCCATAGCGGAGACCCGTCAAGAGACCCAGTACTTC.

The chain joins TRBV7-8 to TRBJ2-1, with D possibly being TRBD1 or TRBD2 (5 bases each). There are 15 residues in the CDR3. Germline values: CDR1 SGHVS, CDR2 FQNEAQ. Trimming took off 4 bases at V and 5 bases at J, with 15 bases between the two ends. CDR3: CASSSGTSPNNEQFF. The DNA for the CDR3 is TGTGCCAGCAGCTCGGGGACCAGCCCTAACAATGAGCAGTTCTTC. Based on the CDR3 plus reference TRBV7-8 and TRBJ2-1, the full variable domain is GAGVSQSPRYKVAKRGQDVALRCDPISGHVSLFWYQQALGQGPEFLTYFQNEAQLDKSGLPSDRFFAERPEGSVSTLKIQRTQQEDSAVYLCASSSGTSPNNEQFFGPGTRLTVL.

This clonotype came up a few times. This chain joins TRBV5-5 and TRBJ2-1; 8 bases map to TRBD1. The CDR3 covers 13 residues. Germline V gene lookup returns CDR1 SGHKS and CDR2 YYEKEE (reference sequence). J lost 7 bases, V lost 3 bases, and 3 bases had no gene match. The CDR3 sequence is CASSYRQGNEQFF. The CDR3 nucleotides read TGTGCCAGCAGCTACCGACAGGGGAATGAGCAGTTCTTC.

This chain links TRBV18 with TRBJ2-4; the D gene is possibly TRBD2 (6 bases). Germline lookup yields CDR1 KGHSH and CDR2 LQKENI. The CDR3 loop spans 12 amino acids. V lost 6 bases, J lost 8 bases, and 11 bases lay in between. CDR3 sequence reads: CASSPWEDIQYF. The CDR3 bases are TGTGCCAGCTCCCCGTGGGAGGACATTCAGTACTTC.

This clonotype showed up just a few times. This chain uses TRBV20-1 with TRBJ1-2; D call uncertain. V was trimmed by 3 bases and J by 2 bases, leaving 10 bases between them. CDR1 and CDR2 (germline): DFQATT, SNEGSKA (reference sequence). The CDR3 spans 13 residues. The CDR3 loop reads CSASSRRNYGYTF. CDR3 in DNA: TGCAGTGCTAGTAGTCGGCGGAACTATGGCTACACCTTC.

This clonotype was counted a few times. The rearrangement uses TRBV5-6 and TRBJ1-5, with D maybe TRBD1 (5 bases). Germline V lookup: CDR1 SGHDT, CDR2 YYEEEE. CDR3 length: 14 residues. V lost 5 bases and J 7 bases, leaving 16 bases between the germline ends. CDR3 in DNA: TGTGCCAGCAGTTCCTCGGGGGGTAGGCAGCCCCAGCATTTT. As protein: CASSSSGGRQPQHF.